Following are 23 T cell receptor beta chains from one sample sequenced in a study of CD8+CD57+ T cells in acquired aplastic anemia. Genomic DNA constituted the template upon which TCR beta VDJ and CDR3 profiling was performed. TCRdb reanalysed the reads using MiXCR and keeps one entry per CDR3 protein. The sample gives approximately 65,000 distinct CDR3 sequences, around 55% of which show up once; 2.5% is in the top ten. Specimen: sorted CD4+, CD8+, or CD8+CD57+ T cells (not recorded which) from PBMCs. Receptors originate from a human donor in good health, serving as a control.

This clonotype was observed a handful of times. This rearrangement joins TRBV15 to TRBJ2-7, with D maybe TRBD2 (6 bases). Germline V lookup: CDR1 LNHNV, CDR2 YYDKDF (reference sequence). CDR3 length: 13 residues. V gave up 1 base and J gave up 9 bases, with 13 bases separating them. CDR3 sequence (DNA): TGTGCCACCAGCAGAGGGGGGACTGCGGGGCAGTACTTC. It encodes CATSRGGTAGQYF.

The chain links TRBV24-1 to TRBJ1-3, with no clear D. Germline V CDR1 and CDR2: KGHDR, SFDVKD. V lost 2 bases to trimming and J lost 0 bases, with 10 bases between them. The CDR3 covers 16 residues. The CDR3 bases are TGTGCCACCAGTGATTCGGACGGCCTCTCTGGAAACACCATATATTTT. It yields the protein CATSDSDGLSGNTIYF.

This clonotype rates as medium-sized. The chain links TRBV19 to TRBJ1-5; D gene uncertain. CDR3 length equals 14 residues. From germline, CDR1 is LNHDA and CDR2 SQIVND (reference sequence). Trimming took off 6 bases at V and 2 bases at J, with 11 bases between the two ends. The CDR3 region is CASSIQNGNQPQHF. The CDR3 coding sequence is TGTGCCAGTAGCATTCAAAACGGCAATCAGCCCCAGCATTTT. The entire variable domain, with the rest obtained from reference TRBV19 and TRBJ1-5, is as follows: DGGITQSPKYLFRKEGQNVTLSCEQNLNHDAMYWYRQDPGQGLRLIYYSQIVNDFQKGDIAEGYSVSREKKESFPLTVTSAQKNPTAFYLCASSIQNGNQPQHFGDGTRLSIL.

CDR3 residues: CASSLGTAFSGNTIYF. Written as DNA, the CDR3 is TGTGCCAGCAGCTTGGGGACAGCCTTCTCTGGAAACACCATATATTTT. The chain links TRBV5-5 to TRBJ1-3, with a possible D match to TRBD1 (6 bases). The CDR3 runs to 16 residues. In germline, CDR1 is SGHKS, CDR2 YYEKEE (reference sequence). Trimming removed 0 bases from V and 0 bases from J, with 10 bases in between. The full variable domain, completed using reference TRBV5-5 and TRBJ1-3, is DAGVTQSPTHLIKTRGQQVTLRCSPISGHKSVSWYQQVLGQGPQFIFQYYEKEERGRGNFPDRFSARQFPNYSSELNVNALLLGDSALYLCASSLGTAFSGNTIYFGEGSWLTVV.

This clonotype was detected a few times. The rearrangement uses TRBV12-3 or TRBV12-4 and TRBJ1-5; 7 positions agree with TRBD1. This CDR3 spans 13 amino acids. V gave up 3 bases and J gave up 6 bases; unmatched junction bases: 2. CDR3 DNA sequence: TGTGCCAGCAGTTTCGACAGGGCTCAGCCCCAGCATTTT. It yields the protein CASSFDRAQPQHF.

This chain uses TRBV11-1 with TRBJ2-7; D gene unclear. There are 13 residues in the CDR3. CDR1 is SGHAT and CDR2 is FQDESV in the germline V gene (reference sequence). Trimming cost V 1 base and J 4 bases, with 8 bases left between them. CDR3 sequence reads: CASSLDVGYEQYF. The CDR3 coding sequence is TGTGCCAGCAGCTTAGATGTAGGGTACGAGCAGTACTTC.

The V call is TRBV27, the J call TRBJ2-6; a possible D gene is TRBD1 (5 bases). V shed 5 bases and J shed 2 bases, with 7 bases lying between them. Germline V gene data show CDR1 as MNHEY and CDR2 as SMNVEV (reference sequence). CDR3 size: 14 residues. Here the CDR3 DNA reads TGTGCCAGCAGTATAGGGGCTGGGGCCAACGTCCTGACTTTC. This gives the protein CASSIGAGANVLTF.

This clonotype was counted ten times or more. This rearrangement joins TRBV6-1 to TRBJ2-7, with TRBD2 as a possible D gene (7 bases). The germline V and J ends were trimmed by 4 bases and 12 bases, with 16 bases remaining between them. The CDR3 runs 12 residues. Germline lookup yields CDR1 MNHNS and CDR2 SASEGT. CDR3 DNA sequence: TGTGCCAGCAGTGGGGCTCCGGGGGGCACGTACTTC. Its translation is CASSGAPGGTYF.

This clonotype was seen repeatedly, ten times or more. The CDR3 coding sequence is TGCAGTGCTATAGGAGCCGTTAGGGGGGCCGAAGCTTTCTTT. Protein: CSAIGAVRGAEAFF. V is TRBV20-1 and J is TRBJ1-1; possible D gene TRBD1, 6 bases. Germline CDR1 reads DFQATT; CDR2 reads SNEGSKA (reference sequence). The CDR3 has 14 amino acids. Trimming stripped 4 bases from V and 8 bases from J, with 20 bases between.

The J gene is TRBJ2-7, the V gene TRBV19; 9 bases agree with TRBD1. The CDR3 runs to 13 residues. Germline-derived CDR1 and CDR2 are LNHDA and SQIVND (reference sequence). V lost 4 bases, J lost 2 bases, and 0 bases stayed unmatched. The CDR3 nucleotides read TGTGCCAGTAGTAGACAGGGGGCCTACGAGCAGTACTTC. It yields the protein CASSRQGAYEQYF.

This clonotype rates as medium-sized. This chain joins TRBV19 and TRBJ1-2; 7 positions agree with TRBD1. Trimming removed 3 bases from V and 8 bases from J; junction bases left unmatched: 3. CDR3 length: 12 residues. Germline V gene data show CDR1 as LNHDA and CDR2 as SQIVND (reference sequence). The DNA for the CDR3 is TGTGCCAGTAGTATTACAGGGGTCGGCTACACCTTC. Its translation: CASSITGVGYTF.

The gene calls are TRBV20-1 and TRBJ2-2, with D unclear. Germline-derived CDR1 and CDR2 are DFQATT and SNEGSKA (reference sequence). Trimming took off 6 bases at V and 5 bases at J, with 10 bases between the two ends. The CDR3 spans 12 residues. DNA for the CDR3: TGCAGTGCCAGCAGTCGGACCGGGGAGCTGTTTTTT. This codes for CSASSRTGELFF.

The chain joins TRBV7-3 to TRBJ2-5, with D maybe TRBD1 (6 bases). CDR3 size: 14 residues. The ends were cut back, 3 bases at V and 0 bases at J, with 8 bases in the middle. Germline V gene sequence: CDR1 SGHTA, CDR2 FQGTGA. The CDR3 DNA sequence: TGTGCCAGCAGCTTTCGGGACAACCAAGAGACCCAGTACTTC. This codes for CASSFRDNQETQYF.

This clonotype appeared many times. The chain couples TRBV19 to TRBJ1-5; 11 bases are shared with TRBD1. V trimming: 3 bases; J trimming: 7 bases; junction bases outside the gene matches: 11. The CDR3 consists of 17 residues. From germline, CDR1 is LNHDA and CDR2 SQIVND (reference sequence). This chain's CDR3 is CASSIWSGQGAGQPQHF. The CDR3 nucleotides read TGTGCCAGTAGTATTTGGAGCGGACAGGGGGCCGGGCAGCCCCAGCATTTT. Full variable domain (missing parts from reference TRBV19 and TRBJ1-5): DGGITQSPKYLFRKEGQNVTLSCEQNLNHDAMYWYRQDPGQGLRLIYYSQIVNDFQKGDIAEGYSVSREKKESFPLTVTSAQKNPTAFYLCASSIWSGQGAGQPQHFGDGTRLSIL.

A note on this clonotype: A junction boundary mismatches the germline segment, possibly from a read error. The rearrangement joins TRBV15 to TRBJ2-2; perhaps TRBD2 as D (5 bases). CDR1 LNHNV and CDR2 YYDKDF come from the germline V gene (reference sequence). This CDR3 has 11 residues. The CDR3 loop reads CATSRGGERFF. CDR3 bases: TGTGCCACCAGCAGAGGGGGAGAGCGGTTTTTT.

This clonotype was counted many times. The chain uses TRBV6-5 and TRBJ2-1; D gene ambiguous. CDR3 size: 15 residues. Germline CDR1 is MNHEY and CDR2 is SVGAGI. The V and J ends lost 0 bases and 5 bases respectively, with 11 bases between them. This chain's CDR3 is CASSYSKSSNNEQFF. CDR3 sequence (DNA): TGTGCCAGCAGTTACTCGAAGAGCAGTAACAATGAGCAGTTCTTC.

The chain joins TRBV24-1 to TRBJ1-2; no clear D gene. V lost 11 bases and J lost 6, with 18 bases in between. The CDR3 totals 13 residues. The germline V gene encodes CDR1 KGHDR and CDR2 SFDVKD. The CDR3, as DNA: TGTGCCAGCGTCCCCCGAGGATACGATGGCTACACCTTC. This codes for CASVPRGYDGYTF.

This chain joins TRBV9 and TRBJ1-1; D is ambiguous. Germline lookup yields CDR1 SGDLS and CDR2 YYNGEE. The CDR3 extends over 14 amino acids. V lost 2 bases, J lost 2 bases, and 10 bases lay in between. This CDR3 is CASSVRRENTEAFF. The CDR3 nucleotides read TGTGCCAGCAGCGTGAGAAGGGAAAACACTGAAGCTTTCTTT.

The chain couples TRBV29-1 to TRBJ1-1; the D gene is possibly TRBD1 (5 bases). The CDR3 spans 13 residues. V dropped 4 bases and J dropped 4 bases, with 13 bases sitting between them. CDR1 is SQVTM, CDR2 ANQGSEA, per germline. The CDR3 DNA reads TGCAGCGTTGTGAGGGGCGAGGGCACTGAAGCTTTCTTT. Protein sequence: CSVVRGEGTEAFF.

The CDR3 sequence is CASSHRDRVAEQYF. Written as DNA, the CDR3 is TGTGCCAGCAGCCACCGGGACAGGGTTGCCGAGCAGTACTTC. J is TRBJ2-7 and V is TRBV25-1; TRBD1 aligns across 9 bases. Looked up from germline, CDR1 is MGHDK and CDR2 is SYGVNS. CDR3 length equals 14 residues. V was clipped by 6 bases and J by 6 bases; unmatched bases: 9.

This clonotype was found many times. V is TRBV24-1 and J is TRBJ1-1, with 7 bases fitting TRBD1. CDR3 length: 13 amino acids. Germline V gene data show CDR1 as KGHDR and CDR2 as SFDVKD. The junction had 2 bases not matched to a gene; V was cut back by 7 bases and J by 1 base. The CDR3 protein is CATSRGKNTEAFF. The CDR3 bases are TGTGCCACCAGCAGGGGGAAGAACACTGAAGCTTTCTTT.

This clonotype has at least ten counts. The chain joins TRBV30 to TRBJ1-4, with TRBD1 as a possible D gene (5 bases). The CDR3 spans 13 residues. Germline assignment: CDR1 GTSNPN and CDR2 SVGIG (reference sequence). V dropped 5 bases and J dropped 5 bases, with 12 bases sitting between them. Here the CDR3 reads CAWGGTANEKLFF. The CDR3 DNA follows: TGTGCCTGGGGGGGGACTGCGAATGAAAAACTGTTTTTT.

V usage is TRBV7-9 and J usage is TRBJ1-3; D not resolved. The CDR3 length is 13 residues. Germline V gene lookup returns CDR1 SEHNR and CDR2 FQNEAQ (reference sequence). V was pared by 1 base and J by 7 bases, with 8 bases between. This CDR3 reads CASSLGRANTIYF. In DNA form, the CDR3 reads TGTGCCAGCAGCTTAGGACGGGCGAACACCATATATTTT.